One T cell receptor beta chain is described in this entry. This record comes from a study of blood T cell repertoires in COVID-19. Study at large: Specimens from acute and convalescent COVID-19 originated in the United States, Italy and Spain.

Participants had their cohort set by participant-reported clinical history. Recovered participants had two consecutive negative NP/OP PCR tests, healthcare professional clearance, or symptom resolution. Authors' analysis steps: Quantification of nucleated cells was approximated via reference gene primer amplification. Data came from immunoSEQ multiplex PCR; TCRdb stores just in-frame clones and leaves some out. Clone size and the V and J calls come from that table; the DNA yielded D and trimming. This sample has about 180,000 clones; about 88% occur once, and the top ten carry more than 8.5%. V shed 2 bases, J shed 6 bases, and the junction held 7 bases outside the gene matches. The germline V gene has CDR1 MDHEN and CDR2 SYDVKM. This CDR3 is built from 15 residues.

V gene TRBV28 combines with J gene TRBJ1-1; 9 nucleotides agree with TRBD1. This clonotype was obtained from a young woman who had recovered from COVID-19. Material: PBMCs or T cells enriched from blood (not recorded which). The CDR3 DNA is TGTGCCAGCAGTTTACGCCCGGGACAGGGCCCTGAAGCTTTCTTT. It translates to CASSLRPGQGPEAFF.